This entry lists 4 T cell receptor beta chains sequenced from one sample in a study of shared clonotypes between healthy human individuals. Assay: immunoSEQ multiplex PCR; the TCRdb copy retains only in-frame clones and omits some. The data hold about 580,000 clones, with roughly 98% observed a single time. Only CD45RO-negative cells positively selected for CCR7 counted as naive CD8 cells, so terminally differentiated effector memory CD45RA+ cells were excluded. The sequencing input was naive CD8+ T cells sorted from blood. These receptors all stem from a man between 25 and 39 years old in good health.

The chain has TRBV6-1 and TRBJ2-2; no definite D call. In germline, CDR1 is MNHNS, CDR2 SASEGT. The germline V and J ends were trimmed by 0 bases and 7 bases, with 18 bases remaining between them. The CDR3 has 17 residues. This chain's CDR3 is CASSEATRLTGSGELFF. The CDR3 nucleotides are TGTGCCAGCAGTGAAGCGACGAGGTTAACGGGTAGCGGGGAGCTGTTTTTT.

The rearrangement uses TRBV18 and TRBJ2-3; either TRBD1 or TRBD2 may fit D (5 bases each). The V end was cut by 2 bases, the J end by 5 bases, with 14 bases between. Germline lookup yields CDR1 KGHSH and CDR2 LQKENI. CDR3 size: 15 residues. The CDR3 sequence: CASSPIGREKDTQYF. The CDR3 bases are TGTGCCAGCTCACCAATTGGCAGGGAGAAAGATACGCAGTATTTT.

This clone was counted only a few times. The V call is TRBV27, the J call TRBJ1-2, with a weak D call TRBD1 (5 bases). The V end lost 1 base, the J end lost 6 bases, and 12 bases lay between the germline ends. This CDR3 has 14 residues. The V gene's germline CDR1 is MNHEY and CDR2 SMNVEV (reference sequence). The CDR3 protein is CASSLLDSTNGYTF. The CDR3 bases are TGTGCCAGCAGTTTATTAGACAGTACCAATGGCTACACCTTC.

The chain uses TRBV7-2 and TRBJ1-3, with 8 positions matching TRBD1. Per germline, CDR1 SGHTA and CDR2 FQGNSA. Losses at the gene ends were 6 bases for V and 2 bases for J; bases not matched to a gene: 6. The CDR3 has 15 amino acids. CDR3 residues: CASSPGGAPGNTIYF. The CDR3 bases are TGTGCCAGCAGTCCAGGGGGCGCACCTGGAAACACCATATATTTT.